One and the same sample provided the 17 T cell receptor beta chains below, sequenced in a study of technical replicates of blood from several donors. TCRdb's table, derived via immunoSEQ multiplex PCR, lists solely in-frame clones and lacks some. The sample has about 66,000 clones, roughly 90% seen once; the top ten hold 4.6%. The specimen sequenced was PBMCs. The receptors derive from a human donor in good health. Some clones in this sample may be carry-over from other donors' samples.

CDR3 sequence: CASSSGTSGTDTQYF. The CDR3 nucleotides are TGTGCCAGTAGTAGCGGGACTAGCGGGACAGATACGCAGTATTTT. The chain has TRBV19 and TRBJ2-3; TRBD2 agrees at 12 bases. Per germline, CDR1 LNHDA and CDR2 SQIVND (reference sequence). The CDR3 is 15 amino acids. After removal of 4 bases from V and 3 bases from J, the junction contained 2 bases not matched to a gene. Complete variable domain (other parts from reference TRBV19 and TRBJ2-3): DGGITQSPKYLFRKEGQNVTLSCEQNLNHDAMYWYRQDPGQGLRLIYYSQIVNDFQKGDIAEGYSVSREKKESFPLTVTSAQKNPTAFYLCASSSGTSGTDTQYFGPGTRLTVL.

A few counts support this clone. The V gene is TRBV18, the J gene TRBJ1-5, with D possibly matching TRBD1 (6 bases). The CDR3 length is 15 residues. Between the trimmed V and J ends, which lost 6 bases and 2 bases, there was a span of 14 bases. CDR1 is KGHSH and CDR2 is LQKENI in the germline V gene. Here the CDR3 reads CASSSGDFGNQPQHF. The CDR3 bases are TGTGCCAGCTCGTCAGGGGATTTCGGCAATCAGCCCCAGCATTTT.

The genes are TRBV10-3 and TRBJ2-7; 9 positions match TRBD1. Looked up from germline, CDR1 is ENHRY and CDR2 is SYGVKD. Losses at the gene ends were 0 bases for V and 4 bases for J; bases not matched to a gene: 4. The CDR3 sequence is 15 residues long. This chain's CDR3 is CAISESGTGLYEQYF. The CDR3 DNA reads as TGTGCCATCAGTGAGTCGGGGACAGGGTTATACGAGCAGTACTTC.

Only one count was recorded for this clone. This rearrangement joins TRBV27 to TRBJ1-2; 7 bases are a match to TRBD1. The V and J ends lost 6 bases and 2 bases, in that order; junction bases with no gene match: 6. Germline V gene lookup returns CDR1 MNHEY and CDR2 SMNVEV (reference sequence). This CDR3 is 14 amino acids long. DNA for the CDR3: TGTGCCAGCAGAGGGGGCAGGGGCAACTATGGCTACACCTTC. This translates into CASRGGRGNYGYTF.

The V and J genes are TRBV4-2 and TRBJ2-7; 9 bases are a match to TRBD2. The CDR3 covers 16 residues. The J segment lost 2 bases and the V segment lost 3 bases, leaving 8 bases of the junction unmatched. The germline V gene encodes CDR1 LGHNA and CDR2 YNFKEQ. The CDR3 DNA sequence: TGTGCCAGCAGCCAGACCGCCAGCGGGAGGACCTACGAGCAGTACTTC. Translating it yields CASSQTASGRTYEQYF.

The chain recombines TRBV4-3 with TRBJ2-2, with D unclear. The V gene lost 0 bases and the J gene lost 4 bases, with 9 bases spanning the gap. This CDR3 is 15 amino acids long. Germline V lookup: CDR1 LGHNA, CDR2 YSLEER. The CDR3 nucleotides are TGCGCCAGCAGCCAAGATCGAGCTAGCACCGGGGAGCTGTTTTTT. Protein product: CASSQDRASTGELFF.

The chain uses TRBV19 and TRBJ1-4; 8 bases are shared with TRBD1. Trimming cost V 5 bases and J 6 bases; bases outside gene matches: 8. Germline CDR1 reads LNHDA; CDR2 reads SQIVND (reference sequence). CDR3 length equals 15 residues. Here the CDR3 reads CASSHRGGGYEKLFF. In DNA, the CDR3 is TGTGCCAGTAGTCACAGGGGGGGAGGGTATGAAAAACTGTTTTTT.

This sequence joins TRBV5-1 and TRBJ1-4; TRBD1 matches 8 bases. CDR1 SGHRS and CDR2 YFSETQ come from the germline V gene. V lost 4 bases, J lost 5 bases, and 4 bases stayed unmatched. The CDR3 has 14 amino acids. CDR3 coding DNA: TGCGCCAGCAGCAGGGGACAGGAGAATGAAAAACTGTTTTTT. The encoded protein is CASSRGQENEKLFF.

The CDR3 reads CASSATGGGQPQHF. The CDR3 DNA reads TGTGCCAGCAGCGCGACAGGGGGTGGGCAGCCCCAGCATTTT. The rearrangement links TRBV11-2 to TRBJ1-5; TRBD1 matches 9 bases. The V and J ends lost 5 bases and 7 bases, in that order; junction bases with no gene match: 6. This CDR3 is 14 amino acids long. Germline-derived CDR1 and CDR2 are SGHAT and FQNNGV.

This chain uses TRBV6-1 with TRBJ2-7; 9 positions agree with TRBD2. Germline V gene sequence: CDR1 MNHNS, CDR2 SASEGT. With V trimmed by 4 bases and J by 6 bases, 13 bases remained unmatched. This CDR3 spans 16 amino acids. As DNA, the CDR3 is TGTGCCAGCAGTGGGGCTAGCGGGACCGAGCATGGCGAGCAGTACTTC. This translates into CASSGASGTEHGEQYF.

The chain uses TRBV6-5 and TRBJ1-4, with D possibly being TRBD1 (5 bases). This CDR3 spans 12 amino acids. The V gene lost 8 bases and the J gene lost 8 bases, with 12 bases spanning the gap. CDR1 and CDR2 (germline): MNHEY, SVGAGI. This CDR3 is CASGREGEKLFF. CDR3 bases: TGTGCCAGCGGCAGGGAGGGCGAAAAACTGTTTTTT.

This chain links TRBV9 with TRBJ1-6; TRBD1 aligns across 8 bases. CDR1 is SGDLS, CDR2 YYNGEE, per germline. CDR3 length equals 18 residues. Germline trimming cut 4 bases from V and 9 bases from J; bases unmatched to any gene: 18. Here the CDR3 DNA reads TGTGCCAGCAGCCCGCGGGGAGGCGGCAGGGGGCACGTTTCACCCCTCCACTTT. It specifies CASSPRGGGRGHVSPLHF.

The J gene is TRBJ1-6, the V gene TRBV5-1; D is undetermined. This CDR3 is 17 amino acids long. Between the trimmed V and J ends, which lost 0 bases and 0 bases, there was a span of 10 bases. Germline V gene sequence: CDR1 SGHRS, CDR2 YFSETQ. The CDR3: CASSLAGVGSYNSPLHF. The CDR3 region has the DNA TGCGCCAGCAGCTTGGCCGGGGTGGGCTCCTATAATTCACCCCTCCACTTT.

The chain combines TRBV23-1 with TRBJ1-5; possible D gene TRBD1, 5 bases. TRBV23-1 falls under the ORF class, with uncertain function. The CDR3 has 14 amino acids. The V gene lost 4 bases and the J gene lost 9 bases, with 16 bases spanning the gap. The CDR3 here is CASSPPAGVRPQHF. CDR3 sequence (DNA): TGCGCCAGCAGTCCCCCCGCGGGGGTGAGGCCCCAGCATTTT.

CDR3 in amino acids: CASSFPAGSLYEQYF. In DNA form, the CDR3 reads TGTGCCAGCAGCTTCCCGGCGGGGTCCCTCTACGAGCAGTACTTC. The chain carries TRBV7-2 and TRBJ2-7; possibly TRBD2 for D (6 bases). Germline-derived CDR1 and CDR2 are SGHTA and FQGNSA. With 3 bases removed from V and 3 bases from J, the gap between germline ends came to 15 bases. This CDR3 comprises 15 residues.

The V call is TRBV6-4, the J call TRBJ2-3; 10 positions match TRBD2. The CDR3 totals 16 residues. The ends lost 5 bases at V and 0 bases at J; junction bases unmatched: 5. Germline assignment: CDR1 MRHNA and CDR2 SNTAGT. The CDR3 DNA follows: TGTGCCAGCAGTCCATCAGCGGGAGGGAGCACAGATACGCAGTATTTT. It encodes CASSPSAGGSTDTQYF.

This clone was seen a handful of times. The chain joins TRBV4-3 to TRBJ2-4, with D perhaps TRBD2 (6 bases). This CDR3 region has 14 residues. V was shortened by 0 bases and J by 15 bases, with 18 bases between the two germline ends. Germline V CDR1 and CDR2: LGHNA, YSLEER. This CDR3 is CASSQDLGAGRPYF. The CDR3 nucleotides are TGCGCCAGCAGCCAAGATTTAGGGGCGGGACGGCCGTACTTC.